Each of the 8 T cell receptor beta chains below was sequenced from the same sample in a study of OX40 agonist ivuxolimab in advanced cancers. Produced via immunoSEQ multiplex PCR; TCRdb's table is partial and in-frame only. The sample lists 45,000 to 65,000 clones, about nine tenths occurring once. The source material was CD4+ or CD8+ T cells sorted from blood, sampled in a trial of the OX40 agonist ivuxolimab. Source of these receptors: an adult with an advanced solid tumor such as melanoma, head and neck, liver or kidney cancer.

The chain is built from TRBV19 and TRBJ2-5; 7 bases line up with TRBD1. CDR1 is LNHDA, CDR2 SQIVND, per germline (reference sequence). This CDR3 comprises 14 residues. V was pared by 6 bases and J by 5 bases, with 9 bases of the junction left unmatched. The CDR3 DNA sequence: TGTGCCAGTAGACAAGGGACAGCAATGGAGACCCAGTACTTC. Amino acids: CASRQGTAMETQYF.

The J gene is TRBJ2-7, the V gene TRBV28; perhaps TRBD2 as D (6 bases). The CDR3 has 13 amino acids. The germline CDR1 and CDR2 sequences are MDHEN and SYDVKM. Trimming cost V 3 bases and J 9 bases, with 15 bases left between them. Here the CDR3 reads CASSFAGIPRQYF. The CDR3 DNA is TGTGCCAGCAGTTTCGCGGGGATCCCTAGGCAGTACTTC.

The chain carries TRBV19 and TRBJ2-1; D is uncertain. V lost 0 bases, J lost 15 bases, and 12 bases lay in between. This CDR3 comprises 12 residues. Germline CDR1 LNHDA, CDR2 SQIVND (reference sequence). CDR3 region: CASSIERLPPFF. The CDR3 DNA is TGTGCCAGTAGTATAGAACGACTCCCGCCGTTCTTC.

V and J are TRBV4-3 and TRBJ2-7; D unresolved. V was shortened by 0 bases and J by 3 bases, with 12 bases between the two germline ends. Germline CDR1 reads LGHNA; CDR2 reads YSLEER. This CDR3 is built from 15 residues. CDR3 region: CASSQDEGWLYEQYF. The CDR3 DNA follows: TGCGCCAGCAGCCAAGATGAAGGATGGCTCTACGAGCAGTACTTC.

This chain connects TRBV28 to TRBJ1-3; possibly TRBD1 for D (6 bases). This CDR3 has 17 residues. Looked up from germline, CDR1 is MDHEN and CDR2 is SYDVKM. V was pared by 4 bases and J by 5 bases, with 21 bases between. The CDR3 region is CASSSSGQGKSRNTIYF. DNA of the CDR3: TGTGCCAGCAGTTCGAGTGGGCAGGGGAAATCGAGAAACACCATATATTTT.

Of note for this clone: At one boundary the junction diverges from the germline segment, which might be a read error. The rearrangement uses TRBV7-8 and TRBJ1-1; the D is unclear. Germline V gene lookup returns CDR1 SGHVS and CDR2 FQNEAQ. The CDR3 contains 15 residues. CDR3 sequence (DNA): TGTGCCAGCAGCCTAGCCTTTGGTAAGGTCACTGAAGCTTTCTTT. It yields the protein CASSLAFGKVTEAFF.

V gene TRBV6-5 combines with J gene TRBJ2-7, with D perhaps given as TRBD1 or TRBD2 (5 bases each). V was trimmed by 6 bases and J by 3 bases, leaving 15 bases between them. Germline values: CDR1 MNHEY, CDR2 SVGAGI. This CDR3 comprises 14 residues. Written as DNA, the CDR3 is TGTGCCAGCAGCCTAAGGGACGGAGGCTACGAGCAGTACGTC. This gives the protein CASSLRDGGYEQYV.

This sequence joins TRBV15 and TRBJ1-4, with D perhaps matching TRBD1 (5 bases). Germline V gene data show CDR1 as LNHNV and CDR2 as YYDKDF (reference sequence). The CDR3 has 16 amino acids. V was clipped by 3 bases and J by 3 bases, with 14 bases between them. CDR3: CATSRYQGTANEKLFF. The CDR3 nucleotides are TGTGCCACCAGCAGGTACCAGGGTACCGCTAATGAAAAACTGTTTTTT.